This is a list of T cell receptor beta chains from one sample in a study of T cell responses to AZD1222 COVID-19 vaccine. Sequencing was performed with immunoSEQ multiplex PCR; in TCRdb, only in-frame clones are kept and a portion is missing. The sample includes about 150,000 clones, about 90% of them seen just once. This specimen was peripheral blood, taken on day 0 of MenACWY control vaccination. All receptors derive from an adult in good health. Each CDR3 is given with its conserved first and last residue. The D gene is left open where the match is weak. Clone size, where shown, is once, few, many, or a class for clones that have expanded.

TRBD2	TRBV10-3	17	TRBJ2-2	NA	TGTGCCATCAGTGAGCCCCCTTTAGCGGGAGGGCCCGGGGAGCTGTTTTTT	CAISEPPLAGGPGELFF
TRBD2	TRBV5-1	15	TRBJ2-7	NA	TGCGCCAGCAGCCCCTCCGCGGGAGTGACCTACGAGCAGTACTTC	CASSPSAGVTYEQYF
TRBD1	TRBV4-1	15	TRBJ1-4	NA	TGCGCCAGCAGCCATAGACAGGGCTTGAATGAAAAACTGTTTTTT	CASSHRQGLNEKLFF
TRBD1	TRBV6-5	15	TRBJ1-5	once	TGTGCCAGCAGTCCGACCGGGACAGGTGGTCAGCCCCAGCATTTT	CASSPTGTGGQPQHF
NA	TRBV14	15	TRBJ2-1	once	TGTGCCAGCAGCCAAGATCCCTCCTCCTACAATGAGCAGTTCTTC	CASSQDPSSYNEQFF
TRBD2	TRBV6-4	15	TRBJ2-1	NA	TGTGCCAGCAGTGATACTAGCGGGTCCTACAATGAGCAGTTCTTC	CASSDTSGSYNEQFF
NA	TRBV9	14	TRBJ1-4	NA	TGTGCCAGCAGCGTAGGGGAAATCGGTGAAAAACTGTTTTTT	CASSVGEIGEKLFF
TRBD2	TRBV3-1/TRBV3-2	16	TRBJ2-7	NA	TGTGCCAGCAGCCGCCGGACTAGCGGCGACTCCTACGAGCAGTACTTC	CASSRRTSGDSYEQYF
TRBD1	TRBV27	16	TRBJ2-1	once	TGTGCCAGCAGTTGGACAGGGGGCGCGATGTACAATGAGCAGTTCTTC	CASSWTGGAMYNEQFF
TRBD1	TRBV5-1	13	TRBJ1-2	NA	TGCGCCAGCAGCCGGGACAGCGGCTATGGCTACACCTTC	CASSRDSGYGYTF
NA	TRBV12-3/TRBV12-4	13	TRBJ2-3	once	TGTGCCAGCAGTAGGGTTAGCACAGATACGCAGTATTTT	CASSRVSTDTQYF
NA	TRBV5-5	14	TRBJ2-7	NA	TGTGCCAGCAGCTTGGTCGACAGGACCTACGAGCAGTACTTC	CASSLVDRTYEQYF
NA	TRBV5-6	13	TRBJ1-2	NA	TGTGCCAGCAGCTTACGGCAGGGTGACCAGACTATATTC	CASSLRQGDQTIF
NA	TRBV2	14	TRBJ1-4	NA	TGTGCCAGCAGTGAAGGCAGGGGAAATGAAAAACTGTTTTTT	CASSEGRGNEKLFF
TRBD2	TRBV24-1	15	TRBJ2-1	NA	TGTGCCACCAGTGATTTTGGCGGGAGTCGGGATGAGCAGTTCTTC	CATSDFGGSRDEQFF
NA	TRBV30	12	TRBJ2-3	NA	TGTGCCTGGATACGGTGGACAGATACGCAGTATTTT	CAWIRWTDTQYF
NA	TRBV19	16	TRBJ2-6	NA	TGTGCCAGCAAATCCCGGACGGCCTCTGGGGCCAACGTCCTGACTTTC	CASKSRTASGANVLTF
TRBD2	TRBV13	18	TRBJ2-6	NA	TGTGCCAGCAGCCCGCTAGGGAGCGGGGGGACTGGGGCCAACGTCCTGACTTTC	CASSPLGSGGTGANVLTF
NA	TRBV6-1	16	TRBJ2-1	NA	TGTGCCAGCAGTGAAGACACTTACGACCCCTACAATGAGCAGTTCTTC	CASSEDTYDPYNEQFF
NA	TRBV28	14	TRBJ1-5	once	TGTGCCAGCAGTTTAGGCCGGATTAATCAGCCCCAGCATTTT	CASSLGRINQPQHF
NA	TRBV5-8	15	TRBJ2-2	NA	TGTGCCAGCGGACGGGACCTCGTGAACACCGGGGAGCTGTTTTTT	CASGRDLVNTGELFF
TRBD1	TRBV4-1	14	TRBJ2-7	NA	TGCGCCAGCAGCCAGGACAGGGGGCTGTACGAGCAGTACTTC	CASSQDRGLYEQYF
TRBD2	TRBV7-2	15	TRBJ2-7	NA	TGTGCCAGCAGCACCGGGACTAGCGGCGCCTACGAGCAGTACTTC	CASSTGTSGAYEQYF
NA	TRBV7-3	14	TRBJ1-1	NA	TGTGCCAGCAGCTTAGGGCAGGGGCCCACTGAAGCTTTCTTT	CASSLGQGPTEAFF
NA	TRBV4-1	16	TRBJ1-1	NA	TGCGCCAGCAGCCAAGGGGGCAGGGAGTTTGGGACTGAAGCTTTCTTT	CASSQGGREFGTEAFF
NA	TRBV2	14	TRBJ1-5	NA	TGTGCCAGCAGAACGGGTCGCTCAAATCAGCCCCAGCATTTT	CASRTGRSNQPQHF
NA	TRBV27	12	TRBJ1-5	once	TGTGCCAGCAGTTTGGGCGGTCAGCCCCAGCATTTT	CASSLGGQPQHF
NA	TRBV19	17	TRBJ2-2	NA	TGTGCCAGTAGTATCAACCTTGCGGGACGCAGGACCGGGGAGCTGTTTTTT	CASSINLAGRRTGELFF
TRBD2	TRBV6-2/TRBV6-3	14	TRBJ2-1	once	TGTGCCAGCAGCCTCCACCGGGACTACTTCGAGCAGTTCTTC	CASSLHRDYFEQFF
NA	TRBV18	14	TRBJ1-2	NA	TGTGCCAGCTCACCAGGGGCAACGCGCGCCGGCTACACCTTC	CASSPGATRAGYTF
TRBD2	TRBV7-9	17	TRBJ2-3	NA	TGTGCCAGCAGGAATTTTCGACTAGCGGGAGACCCAGATACGCAGTATTTT	CASRNFRLAGDPDTQYF
NA	TRBV27	15	TRBJ1-2	NA	TGTGCCAGCAGTGGGCAGGTCGGGTGGAACTATGGCTACACCTTC	CASSGQVGWNYGYTF
NA	TRBV4-1	14	TRBJ2-2	NA	TGCGCCAGCAGCCGGCAGGCCGACACCGGGGAGCTGTTTTTT	CASSRQADTGELFF
NA	TRBV20-1	13	TRBJ1-2	NA	TGCAGTGCTAGTGGACACACTAACTATGGCTACACCTTC	CSASGHTNYGYTF
NA	TRBV28	12	TRBJ1-2	once	TGTGCCAGCAGTATGACAGAGTATGGCTACACCTTC	CASSMTEYGYTF
NA	TRBV9	15	TRBJ2-7	NA	TGTGCCAGCAGCCCTCAAAGCGGAGCCAGCTACGAGCAGTACTTC	CASSPQSGASYEQYF
NA	TRBV7-2	15	TRBJ2-2	NA	TGTGCCAGCAGCCGGGGGCGGGGAGGCACCGGGGAGCTGTTTTTT	CASSRGRGGTGELFF
NA	TRBV27	14	TRBJ2-7	NA	TGTGCCAGCAGCCCCGACCCCGGCGGGTACGAGCAGTACTTC	CASSPDPGGYEQYF
NA	TRBV7-9	16	TRBJ2-7	NA	TGTGCCAGCAGCTTAATGTGGGGGACGATCTCCTACGAGCAGTACTTC	CASSLMWGTISYEQYF
TRBD2	TRBV7-3	15	TRBJ2-7	NA	TGTGCCAGCAGCTTAGGGTCAAGCGGGAGTGGCAAGCAGTACTTC	CASSLGSSGSGKQYF
TRBD1	TRBV2	15	TRBJ2-2	NA	TGTGCCAGCAGTCCAGGGGGCACGAACACCGGGGAGCTGTTTTTT	CASSPGGTNTGELFF
NA	TRBV2	14	TRBJ1-6	NA	TGTGCCAGCAGTGGGGGCAGCTATAATTCACCCCTCCACTTT	CASSGGSYNSPLHF
NA	TRBV19	11	TRBJ1-1	NA	TGTGCCAGTATGTGGGGGACTGAAGCTTTCTTT	CASMWGTEAFF
NA	TRBV30	13	TRBJ1-1	NA	TGTGCCTGGAGTCCCCCCCAGGCGACGGAAGCTTTCTTT	CAWSPPQATEAFF
TRBD2	TRBV27	16	TRBJ2-7	NA	TGTGCCAGCAGTTTGAGCCCCCGGACTAGCCGGATCGAGCAGTACTTC	CASSLSPRTSRIEQYF
NA	TRBV7-9	14	TRBJ1-2	NA	TGTGCCAGCAGTCTGACCGGGACCATCTATGGCTACACCTTC	CASSLTGTIYGYTF
NA	TRBV5-8	16	TRBJ1-4	NA	TGTGCCAGCAGCTCTGCTCGGGGAGGGACTAATGAAAAACTGTTTTTT	CASSSARGGTNEKLFF
TRBD1	TRBV29-1	13	TRBJ2-1	NA	TGCAGCGTCGACCGGGACAGGGGCAATGAGCAGTTCTTC	CSVDRDRGNEQFF
TRBD1	TRBV5-1	14	TRBJ2-1	NA	TGCGCCAGCAGCTTGGTAGGGACAGGCAATGAGCAGTTCTTC	CASSLVGTGNEQFF
NA	TRBV9	14	TRBJ1-2	NA	TGTGCCAGCAGCCCCCTAACCGCACGCTCTGGCTACACCTTC	CASSPLTARSGYTF
TRBD1	TRBV7-2	15	TRBJ2-7	NA	TGTGCCAGCAGCTCCGCAGGGGGCGGTGTTCGTGAGCAGTACTTC	CASSSAGGGVREQYF
NA	TRBV30	14	TRBJ2-2	few	TGTGCCTGCGGCGGCGGGCTGAACACCGGGGAGCTGTTTTTT	CACGGGLNTGELFF
TRBD1	TRBV6-5	14	TRBJ2-7	NA	TGTGCCAGCAGAAACCTCCTCCAGGGGGACGAGCAGTACTTC	CASRNLLQGDEQYF
NA	TRBV5-1	14	TRBJ2-7	once	TGCGCCAGCAGCTGGGGGGACCCTCCCTACGAGCAGTACTTC	CASSWGDPPYEQYF
NA	TRBV5-1	14	TRBJ1-4	NA	TGCGCCAGCAGCACAGGGAAGATTGATGAAAAACTGTTTTTT	CASSTGKIDEKLFF